This TCR beta chain was identified in a study of cytomegalovirus exposure and HLA in healthy donors. Regarding the study as a whole: Later analysis reportedly placed an Asian-associated ancestry cluster below the roughly 700-donor mean in N-insertions.

This CDR3 has 17 residues. J was trimmed by 6 bases and V by 3 bases; bases with no gene match: 10. Looked up from germline, CDR1 is SGHNT and CDR2 is YYREEE (reference sequence). Primers for the PCR totalled 60 Vbeta and 13 Jbeta. The protocol was immunoSEQ multiplex PCR, while the TCRdb copy is restricted to in-frame clones and leaves out a portion. The sample includes 97,000 or so clones, about three fifths of them seen just once. Worth noting for this clone: The antigen is undetermined.

The clonotype comes from a human donor in good health. The chain links TRBV5-4 to TRBJ2-3; 13 nucleotides align to TRBD2. Sequencing was performed on PBMCs. The CDR3 loop is CASSWTSGRPTADTQYF. The CDR3 coding sequence is TGTGCCAGCAGCTGGACTAGCGGGAGACCCACGGCGGATACGCAGTATTTT.